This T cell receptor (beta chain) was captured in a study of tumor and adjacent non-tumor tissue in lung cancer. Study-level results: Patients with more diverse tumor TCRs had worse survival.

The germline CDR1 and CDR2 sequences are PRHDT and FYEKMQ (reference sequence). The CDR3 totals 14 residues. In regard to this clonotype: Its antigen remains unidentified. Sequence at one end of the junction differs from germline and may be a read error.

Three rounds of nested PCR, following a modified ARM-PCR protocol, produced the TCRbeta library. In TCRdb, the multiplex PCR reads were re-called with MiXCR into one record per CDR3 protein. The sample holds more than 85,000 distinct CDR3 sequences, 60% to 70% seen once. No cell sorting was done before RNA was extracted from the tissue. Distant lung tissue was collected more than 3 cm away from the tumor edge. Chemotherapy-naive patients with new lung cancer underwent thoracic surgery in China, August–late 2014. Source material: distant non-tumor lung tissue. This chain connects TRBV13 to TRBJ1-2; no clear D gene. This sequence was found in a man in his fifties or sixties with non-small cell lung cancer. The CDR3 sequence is CASSLVSAVQGCTF. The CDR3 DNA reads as TGCGCCAGCAGCTTAGTGTCGGCAGTTCAAGGCTGCACCTTC.